The clone carrying this TCR beta chain was seen a few times. Antigen unknown. The sample carries other DNA sequences with the same CDR3. This entry belongs to a study of radiotherapy plus CTLA-4 blockade in lung cancer. Focal radiation plus CTLA-4 blockade with ipilimumab was administered to patients who had chemo-refractory metastatic non-small-cell lung cancer. Study observations and caveats: Early clone dynamics of blood T cells, plus interferon-beta, reportedly predicted response best. Radiotherapy plus ipilimumab was followed by expansion in blood of tumor-derived TCR clones.

Some clones are missing from TCRdb's copy, which holds only in-frame ones; the method was immunoSEQ multiplex PCR. This table holds some 96,000 clones, 88% found once. The origin of this receptor is a human donor with non-small cell lung cancer that progressed on radiotherapy plus ipilimumab. The sample in question was peripheral blood, obtained from a patient treated with radiotherapy plus ipilimumab.

CDR3 nucleotides: TGTGCCACCAGCAGAGACGGATATAGCAATCAGCCCCAGCATTTT. Translation gives CATSRDGYSNQPQHF. The rearrangement links TRBV15 to TRBJ1-5; D is unresolved. This CDR3 comprises 15 residues. Germline V gene lookup returns CDR1 LNHNV and CDR2 YYDKDF (reference sequence). The V end lost 0 bases, the J end lost 0 bases, and 6 bases lay between the germline ends.